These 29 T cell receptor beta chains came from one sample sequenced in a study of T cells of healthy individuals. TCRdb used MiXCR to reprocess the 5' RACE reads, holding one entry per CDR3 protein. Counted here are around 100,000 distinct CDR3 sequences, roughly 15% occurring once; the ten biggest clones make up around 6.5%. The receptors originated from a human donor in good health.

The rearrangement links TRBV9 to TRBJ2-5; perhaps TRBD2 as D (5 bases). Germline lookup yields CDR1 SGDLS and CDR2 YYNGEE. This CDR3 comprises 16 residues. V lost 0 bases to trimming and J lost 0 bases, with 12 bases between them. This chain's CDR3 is CASSVGGSVNQETQYF. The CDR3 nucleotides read TGTGCCAGCAGCGTAGGCGGTAGCGTAAACCAAGAGACCCAGTACTTC.

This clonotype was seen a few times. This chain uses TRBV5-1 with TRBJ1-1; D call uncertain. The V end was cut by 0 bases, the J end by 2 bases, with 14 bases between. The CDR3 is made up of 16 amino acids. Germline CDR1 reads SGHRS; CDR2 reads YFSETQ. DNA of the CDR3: TGCGCCAGCAGCTTGGCCGAGTCGCGACTAAACACTGAAGCTTTCTTT. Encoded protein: CASSLAESRLNTEAFF.

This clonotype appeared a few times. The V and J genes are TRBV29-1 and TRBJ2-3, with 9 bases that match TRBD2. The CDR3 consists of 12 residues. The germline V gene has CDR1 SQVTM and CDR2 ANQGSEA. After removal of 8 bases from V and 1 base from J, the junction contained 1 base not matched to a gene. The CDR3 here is CSRTSGTDTQYF. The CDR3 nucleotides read TGCAGCAGGACTAGCGGCACAGATACGCAGTATTTT.

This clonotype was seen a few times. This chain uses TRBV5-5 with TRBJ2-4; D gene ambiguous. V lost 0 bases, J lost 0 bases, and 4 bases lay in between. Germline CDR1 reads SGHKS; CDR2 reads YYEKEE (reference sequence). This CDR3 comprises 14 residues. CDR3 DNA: TGTGCCAGCAGCTTGGGTCAAGCCAAAAACATTCAGTACTTC. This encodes CASSLGQAKNIQYF.

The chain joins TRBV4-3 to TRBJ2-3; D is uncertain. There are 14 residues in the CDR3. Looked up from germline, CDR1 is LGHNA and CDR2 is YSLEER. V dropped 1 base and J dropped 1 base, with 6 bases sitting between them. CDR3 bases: TGCGCCAGCAGCCAAGTTGTTGGCACAGATACGCAGTATTTT. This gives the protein CASSQVVGTDTQYF.

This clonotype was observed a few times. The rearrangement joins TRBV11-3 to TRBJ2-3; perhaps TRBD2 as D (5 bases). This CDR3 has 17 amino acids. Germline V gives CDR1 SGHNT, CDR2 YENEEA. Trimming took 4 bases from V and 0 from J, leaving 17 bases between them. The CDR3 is CASSSPSSSSSTDTQYF. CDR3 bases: TGTGCCAGCAGCTCCCCGTCTAGCAGTTCTAGCACAGATACGCAGTATTTT. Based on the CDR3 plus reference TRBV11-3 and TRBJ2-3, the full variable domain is EAGVVQSPRYKIIEKKQPVAFWCNPISGHNTLYWYLQNLGQGPELLIRYENEEAVDDSQLPKDRFSAERLKGVDSTLKIQPAELGDSAVYLCASSSPSSSSSTDTQYFGPGTRLTVL.

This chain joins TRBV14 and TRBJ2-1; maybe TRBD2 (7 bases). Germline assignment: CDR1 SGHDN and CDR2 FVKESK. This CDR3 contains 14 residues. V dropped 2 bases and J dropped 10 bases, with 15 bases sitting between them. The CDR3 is CASSQTRGGTEQFF. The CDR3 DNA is TGTGCCAGCAGCCAAACAAGGGGGGGCACGGAGCAGTTCTTC.

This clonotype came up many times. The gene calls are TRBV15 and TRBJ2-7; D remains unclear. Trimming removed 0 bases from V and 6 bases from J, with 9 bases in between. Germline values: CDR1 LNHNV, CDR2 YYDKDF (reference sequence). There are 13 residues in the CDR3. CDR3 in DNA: TGTGCCACCAGCAGAGACAAGGTCGCCGAGCAGTACTTC. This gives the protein CATSRDKVAEQYF.

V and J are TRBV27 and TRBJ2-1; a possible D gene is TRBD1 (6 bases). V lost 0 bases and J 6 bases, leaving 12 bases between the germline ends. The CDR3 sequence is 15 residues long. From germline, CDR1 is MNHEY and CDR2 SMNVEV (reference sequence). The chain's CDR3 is CASSLSWGPGNEQFF. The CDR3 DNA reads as TGTGCCAGCAGTTTATCTTGGGGGCCGGGCAATGAGCAGTTCTTC.

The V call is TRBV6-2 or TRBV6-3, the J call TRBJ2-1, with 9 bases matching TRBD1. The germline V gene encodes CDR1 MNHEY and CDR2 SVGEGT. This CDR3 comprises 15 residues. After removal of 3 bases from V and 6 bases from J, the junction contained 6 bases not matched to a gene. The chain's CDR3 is CASSYRQGEANEQFF. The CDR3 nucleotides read TGTGCCAGCAGTTATAGACAGGGGGAGGCCAATGAGCAGTTCTTC.

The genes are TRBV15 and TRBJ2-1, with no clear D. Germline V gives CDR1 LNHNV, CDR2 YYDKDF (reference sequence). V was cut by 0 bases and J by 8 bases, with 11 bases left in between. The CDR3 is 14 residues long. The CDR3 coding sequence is TGTGCCACCAGCAGAGATTTGGCAGACGATGAGCAGTTCTTC. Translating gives CATSRDLADDEQFF.

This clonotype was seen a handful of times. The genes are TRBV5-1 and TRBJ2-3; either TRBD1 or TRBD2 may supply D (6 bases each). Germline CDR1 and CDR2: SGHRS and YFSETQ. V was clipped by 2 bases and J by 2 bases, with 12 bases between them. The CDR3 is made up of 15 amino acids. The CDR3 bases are TGCGCCAGCAGCTTACCGGGGGCTAACACAGATACGCAGTATTTT. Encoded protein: CASSLPGANTDTQYF. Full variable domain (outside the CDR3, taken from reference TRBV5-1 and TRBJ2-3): KAGVTQTPRYLIKTRGQQVTLSCSPISGHRSVSWYQQTPGQGLQFLFEYFSETQRNKGNFPGRFSGRQFSNSRSEMNVSTLELGDSALYLCASSLPGANTDTQYFGPGTRLTVL.

This CDR3 reads CATSRGPHTDTQYF. For the CDR3, the DNA is TGTGCCACCAGCAGAGGACCTCACACAGATACGCAGTATTTT. The chain combines TRBV15 with TRBJ2-3; no clear D. Germline lookup yields CDR1 LNHNV and CDR2 YYDKDF (reference sequence). CDR3 length: 14 residues. Trimming took 1 base from V and 2 from J, leaving 7 bases between them.

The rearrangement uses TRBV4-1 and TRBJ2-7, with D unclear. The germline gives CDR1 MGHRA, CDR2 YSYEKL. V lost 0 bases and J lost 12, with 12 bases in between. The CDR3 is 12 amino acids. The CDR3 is CASSQDGRVGYF. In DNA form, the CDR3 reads TGCGCCAGCAGCCAAGATGGCCGGGTGGGGTACTTC.

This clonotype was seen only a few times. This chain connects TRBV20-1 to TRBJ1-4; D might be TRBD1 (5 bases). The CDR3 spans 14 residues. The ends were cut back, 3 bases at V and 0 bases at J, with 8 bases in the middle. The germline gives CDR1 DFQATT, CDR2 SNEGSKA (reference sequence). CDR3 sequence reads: CSARDIATNEKLFF. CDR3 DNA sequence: TGCAGTGCTAGGGACATCGCAACTAATGAAAAACTGTTTTTT.

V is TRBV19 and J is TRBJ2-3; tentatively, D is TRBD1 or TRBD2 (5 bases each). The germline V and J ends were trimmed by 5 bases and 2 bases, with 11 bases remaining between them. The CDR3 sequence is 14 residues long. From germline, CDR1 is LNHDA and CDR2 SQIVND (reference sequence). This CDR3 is CASSSGRYTDTQYF. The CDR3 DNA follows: TGTGCCAGTAGTTCGGGACGGTACACAGATACGCAGTATTTT.

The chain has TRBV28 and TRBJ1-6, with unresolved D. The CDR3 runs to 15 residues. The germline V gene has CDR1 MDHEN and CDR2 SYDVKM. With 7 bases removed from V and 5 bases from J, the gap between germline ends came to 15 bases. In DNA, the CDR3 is TGTGCCAGCACCACGCCTTCCGGGGATAATTCACCCCTCCACTTT. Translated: CASTTPSGDNSPLHF.

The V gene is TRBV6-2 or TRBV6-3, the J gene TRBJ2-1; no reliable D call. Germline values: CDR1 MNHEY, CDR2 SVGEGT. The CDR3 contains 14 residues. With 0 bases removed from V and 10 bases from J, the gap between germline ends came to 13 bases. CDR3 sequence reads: CASSYSSYPGEQFF. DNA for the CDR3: TGTGCCAGCAGTTACTCTAGTTACCCCGGGGAGCAGTTCTTC.

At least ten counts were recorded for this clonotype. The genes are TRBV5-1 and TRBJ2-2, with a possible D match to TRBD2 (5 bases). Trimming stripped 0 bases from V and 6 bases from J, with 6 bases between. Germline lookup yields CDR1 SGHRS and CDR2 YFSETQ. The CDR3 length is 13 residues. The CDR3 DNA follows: TGCGCCAGCAGCTTGGGAGGGTCCGGGGAGCTGTTTTTT. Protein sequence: CASSLGGSGELFF.

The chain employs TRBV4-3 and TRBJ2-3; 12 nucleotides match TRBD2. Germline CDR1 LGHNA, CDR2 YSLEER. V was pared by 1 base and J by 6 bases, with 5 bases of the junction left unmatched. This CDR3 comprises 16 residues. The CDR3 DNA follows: TGCGCCAGCAGCCAAGCTCCGGGACTAGCGGGCGATACGCAGTATTTT. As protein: CASSQAPGLAGDTQYF.

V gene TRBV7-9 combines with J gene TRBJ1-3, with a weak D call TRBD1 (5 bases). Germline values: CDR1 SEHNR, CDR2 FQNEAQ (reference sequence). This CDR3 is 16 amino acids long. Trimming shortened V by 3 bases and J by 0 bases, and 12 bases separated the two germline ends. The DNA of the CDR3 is TGTGCCAGCAGCTTGCCAGGGACGAGCTCTGGAAACACCATATATTTT. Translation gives CASSLPGTSSGNTIYF.

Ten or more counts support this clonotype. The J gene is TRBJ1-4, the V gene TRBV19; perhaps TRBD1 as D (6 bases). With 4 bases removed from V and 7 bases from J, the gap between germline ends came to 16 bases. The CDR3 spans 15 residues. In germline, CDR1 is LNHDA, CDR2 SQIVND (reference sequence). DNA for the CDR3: TGTGCCAGTAGTACGCGACAGGCGCCCACTGAAAAACTGTTTTTT. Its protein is CASSTRQAPTEKLFF.

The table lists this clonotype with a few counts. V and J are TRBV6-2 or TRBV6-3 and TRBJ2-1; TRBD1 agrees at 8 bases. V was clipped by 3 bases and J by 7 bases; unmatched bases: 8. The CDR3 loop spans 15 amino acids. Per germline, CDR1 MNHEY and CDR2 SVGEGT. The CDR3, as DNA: TGTGCCAGCAGTTATGGACAGGGCCCTTGGAATGAGCAGTTCTTC. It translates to CASSYGQGPWNEQFF.

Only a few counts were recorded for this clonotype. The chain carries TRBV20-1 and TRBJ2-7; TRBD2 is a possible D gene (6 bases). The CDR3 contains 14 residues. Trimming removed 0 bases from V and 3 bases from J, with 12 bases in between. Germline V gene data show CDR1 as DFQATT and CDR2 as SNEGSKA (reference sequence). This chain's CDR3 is CSARDLGRNYEQYF. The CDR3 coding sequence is TGCAGTGCTAGAGATCTCGGGAGAAACTACGAGCAGTACTTC.

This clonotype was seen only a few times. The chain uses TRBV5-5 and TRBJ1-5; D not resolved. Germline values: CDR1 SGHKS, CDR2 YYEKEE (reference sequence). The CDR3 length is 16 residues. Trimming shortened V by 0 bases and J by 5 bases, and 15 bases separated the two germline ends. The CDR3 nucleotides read TGTGCCAGCAGCTTGGCCTTCCGGCTGAGGGATCAGCCCCAGCATTTT. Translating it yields CASSLAFRLRDQPQHF.

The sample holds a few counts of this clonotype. CDR3 residues: CAWRSGGKDQPQHF. DNA of the CDR3: TGTGCCTGGAGGTCAGGGGGCAAGGATCAGCCCCAGCATTTT. The gene calls are TRBV30 and TRBJ1-5; 8 bases are shared with TRBD1. This CDR3 is 14 amino acids long. The J segment lost 5 bases and the V segment lost 3 bases, leaving 6 bases of the junction unmatched. Germline V gene sequence: CDR1 GTSNPN, CDR2 SVGIG (reference sequence).

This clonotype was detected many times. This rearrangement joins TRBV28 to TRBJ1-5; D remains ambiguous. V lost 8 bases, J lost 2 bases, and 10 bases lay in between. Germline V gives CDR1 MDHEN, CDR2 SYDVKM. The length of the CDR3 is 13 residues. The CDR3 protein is CASVTPGNQPQHF. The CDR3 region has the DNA TGTGCCAGCGTTACACCCGGCAATCAGCCCCAGCATTTT. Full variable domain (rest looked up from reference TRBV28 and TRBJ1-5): DVKVTQSSRYLVKRTGEKVFLECVQDMDHENMFWYRQDPGLGLRLIYFSYDVKMKEKGDIPEGYSVSREKKERFSLILESASTNQTSMYLCASVTPGNQPQHFGDGTRLSIL.

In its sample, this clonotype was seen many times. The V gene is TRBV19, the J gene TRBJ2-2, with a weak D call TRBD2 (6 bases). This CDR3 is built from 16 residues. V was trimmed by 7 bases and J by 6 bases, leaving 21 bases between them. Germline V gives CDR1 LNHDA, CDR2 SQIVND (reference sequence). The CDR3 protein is CASTKIMGLEPGELFF. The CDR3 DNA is TGTGCCAGTACTAAAATAATGGGACTCGAGCCCGGGGAGCTGTTTTTT.

The CDR3 spells CASSLVGTALYEAFF. The CDR3, as DNA: TGTGCCAGCAGCTTAGTTGGGACAGCGCTCTATGAAGCTTTCTTT. V gene TRBV7-9 combines with J gene TRBJ1-1; 7 positions match TRBD1. The CDR3 extends over 15 amino acids. Germline CDR1 and CDR2: SEHNR and FQNEAQ (reference sequence). After removal of 1 base from V and 7 bases from J, the junction contained 9 bases not matched to a gene.